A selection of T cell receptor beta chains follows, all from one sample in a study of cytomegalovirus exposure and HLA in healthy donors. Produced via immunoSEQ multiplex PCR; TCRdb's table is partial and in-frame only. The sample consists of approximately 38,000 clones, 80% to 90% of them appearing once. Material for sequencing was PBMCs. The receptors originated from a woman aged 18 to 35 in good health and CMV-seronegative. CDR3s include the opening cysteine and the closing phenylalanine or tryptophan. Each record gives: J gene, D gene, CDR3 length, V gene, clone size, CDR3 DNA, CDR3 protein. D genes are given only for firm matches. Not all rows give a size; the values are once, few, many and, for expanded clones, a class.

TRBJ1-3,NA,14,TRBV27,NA,TGTGCCAGCAGTTTGGGAGGGCATGGAAACACCATATATTTT,CASSLGGHGNTIYF
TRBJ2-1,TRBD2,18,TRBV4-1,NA,TGCGCCAGCAGCCAAGTCGAGGGGAGGGTTAGCTCCTACAATGAGCAGTTCTTC,CASSQVEGRVSSYNEQFF
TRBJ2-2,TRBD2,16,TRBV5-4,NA,TGTGCCAGCAGCGGGCGACTAGCGGGGAACACCGGGGAGCTGTTTTTT,CASSGRLAGNTGELFF
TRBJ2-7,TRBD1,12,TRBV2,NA,TGTGCCAGGGGACAGCGACCCTACGAGCAGTACTTC,CARGQRPYEQYF
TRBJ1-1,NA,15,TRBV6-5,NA,TGTGCCACCACTAGGGGGGGGATTGGGAACACTGAAGCTTTCTTT,CATTRGGIGNTEAFF
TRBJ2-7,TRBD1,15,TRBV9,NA,TGTGCCAGCAGCCAATTTGACAGGGGTAACTACGAGCAGTACTTC,CASSQFDRGNYEQYF
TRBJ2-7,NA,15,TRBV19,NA,TGTGCCAGTAGTATTTCCGTGACAGAGACCTACGAGCAGTACTTC,CASSISVTETYEQYF
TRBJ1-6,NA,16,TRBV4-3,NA,TGCGCCAGCAGCCAAGATGGGCAAATCTATAATTCACCCCTCCACTTT,CASSQDGQIYNSPLHF
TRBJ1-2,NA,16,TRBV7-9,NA,TGTGGCAGCAGCTTAAGTGCCGTCAGGGTTGGCTATGGCTACACCTTC,CGSSLSAVRVGYGYTF
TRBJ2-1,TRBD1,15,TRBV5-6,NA,TGTGCCAGCAGACCACCGGGACAGACGTACAATGAGCAGTTCTTC,CASRPPGQTYNEQFF
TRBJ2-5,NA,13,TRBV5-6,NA,TGTGCCAGCAGCTTTGGACGGGGAGAGACCCAGTACTTC,CASSFGRGETQYF
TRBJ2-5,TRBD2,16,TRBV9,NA,TGTGCCAGCAGCCCCGGGAGCGGGGTGTTGCAAGAGACCCAGTACTTC,CASSPGSGVLQETQYF
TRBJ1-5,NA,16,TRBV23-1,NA,TGCGCCAGCAGTCAGGCCCCGGAGGCCAGCAATCAGCCCCAGAATTTT,CASSQAPEASNQPQNF
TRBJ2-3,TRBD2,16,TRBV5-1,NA,TGCGCCAGCAGCCTCTCGTCTAGCGGGGGGGCAGATACGCAGTATTTT,CASSLSSSGGADTQYF
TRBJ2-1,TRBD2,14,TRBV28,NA,TGTGCCAGCAGAGCGGGAGATTCCTACAATGAGCAGTTCTTC,CASRAGDSYNEQFF
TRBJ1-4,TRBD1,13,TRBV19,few,TGTGCCAGTGGGGACAGGTCAGATGAAAAACTGTTTTTT,CASGDRSDEKLFF
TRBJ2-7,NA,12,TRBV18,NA,TGTGCCAGCTCACCTGGACACTACGAGCAGTACTTC,CASSPGHYEQYF
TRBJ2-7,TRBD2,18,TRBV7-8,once,TGTGCCTGCACGAGGAGGACTAGCGGGAGGGCCTGGTCCTACGAGCAGTACTTC,CACTRRTSGRAWSYEQYF
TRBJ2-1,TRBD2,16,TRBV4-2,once,TGTGCCAGCAGCAACGGACTAGCGAGAGGGGACAATGAGCAGTTCTTC,CASSNGLARGDNEQFF
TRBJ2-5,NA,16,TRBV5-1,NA,TGCGCCAGCAGCTATTCCCGGCAGGGTGAAGCCGAGACCCAGTACTTC,CASSYSRQGEAETQYF
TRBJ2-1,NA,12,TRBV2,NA,TGTGCCGGCCGGCAGGGGGGAAATGAGCAGTTCTTC,CAGRQGGNEQFF
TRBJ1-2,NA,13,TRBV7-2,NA,TGTGCCAGCAGACTACAGGGAAACTATGGCTACACCTTC,CASRLQGNYGYTF
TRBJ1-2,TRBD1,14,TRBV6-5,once,TGTGCCAGCAGGGAGACAGGGATCGACTATGGCTACACCTTC,CASRETGIDYGYTF
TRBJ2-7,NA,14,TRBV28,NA,TGTGCCAGCAGTTTGCAGGCTAGCTCCTACGAGCAGTACTTC,CASSLQASSYEQYF
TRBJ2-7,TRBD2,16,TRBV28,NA,TGTGCCAGCAGTCTCCGGACTAGCGGTCGGTACGGCGAGCAGTACTTC,CASSLRTSGRYGEQYF
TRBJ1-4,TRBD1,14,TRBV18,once,TGTGCCAGCTCACCCGGACAGGTTAATGAAAAACTGTTTTTT,CASSPGQVNEKLFF
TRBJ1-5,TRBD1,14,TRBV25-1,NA,TGTGCCAGCAGTCCGACAGGGAGCAATCAGCCCCAGCATTTT,CASSPTGSNQPQHF
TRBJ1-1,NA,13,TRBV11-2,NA,TGTGCCAGCAGCTTTCAGGGGTCCACTGAAGCTTTCTTT,CASSFQGSTEAFF
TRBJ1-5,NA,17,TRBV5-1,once,TGCGCCAGCAGTTCCCCCAAACAGGGCTATAGCAATCAGCCCCAGCATTTT,CASSSPKQGYSNQPQHF
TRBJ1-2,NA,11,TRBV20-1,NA,TGCAGTGCTACCGGAGGGGACGGCTACACCTTC,CSATGGDGYTF
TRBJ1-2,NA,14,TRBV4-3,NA,TGCGCCAGCAGCCAAGAGGCGGGAAACTATGGCTACCCCTTC,CASSQEAGNYGYPF
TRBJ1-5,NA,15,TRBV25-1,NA,TGTGCCAGCAGCCAGGGCTCTTATAGCAATCAGCCCCAGCATTTT,CASSQGSYSNQPQHF
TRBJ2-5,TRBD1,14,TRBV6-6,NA,TGTGCCAGCAGACCCGGACAGGGTGGCGAGACCCAGTACTTC,CASRPGQGGETQYF
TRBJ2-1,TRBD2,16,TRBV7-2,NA,TGTGCCAGCAGCTACGGACTAGCGCGGCACTACAATGAGCAGTTCTTC,CASSYGLARHYNEQFF
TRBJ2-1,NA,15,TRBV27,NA,TGTGCCAGCAGTTTTAAAGGAGGTTGGTTGGGTGAGCAGTTCTTC,CASSFKGGWLGEQFF
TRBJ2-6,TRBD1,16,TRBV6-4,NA,TGTGCCAGCAGTGATCGAGGGGGCGCTGGGGCCAACGTCCTGACTTTC,CASSDRGGAGANVLTF
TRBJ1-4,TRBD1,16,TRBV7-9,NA,TGTGCCAGCAGCTTAGGACAGGGTGCAACTAATGAAAAACTGTTTTTT,CASSLGQGATNEKLFF
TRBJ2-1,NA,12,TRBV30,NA,TGTGCCTGGACGGCAGGGGTGAATGAGCAGTTCTTC,CAWTAGVNEQFF
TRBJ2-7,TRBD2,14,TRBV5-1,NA,TGCGCCAGCGGCGGACTAGCGGACACCTACGAGCAGTACTTC,CASGGLADTYEQYF
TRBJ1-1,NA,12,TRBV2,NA,TGTGCCAGCAGTGAACTCCCTACTGAAGCTTTCTTT,CASSELPTEAFF
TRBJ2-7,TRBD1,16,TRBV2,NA,TGTGCCAGCACTCCCGGCTTGGGACAGGGGATTTACGAGCAGTACTTC,CASTPGLGQGIYEQYF
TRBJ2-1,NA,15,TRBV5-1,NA,TGCGCCAGCAAGGAAGGAGACTACTCCTACAATGAGCAGTTCTTC,CASKEGDYSYNEQFF
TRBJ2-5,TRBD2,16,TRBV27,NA,TGTGCCAGCAGGACTAGCGGGAGCGGGGAGGCCGAGACCCAGTACTTC,CASRTSGSGEAETQYF
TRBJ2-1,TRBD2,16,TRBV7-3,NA,TGTGCCAGCAGCAAACTACTAGCGGGGGGGAGGAATGAGCAGTTCTTC,CASSKLLAGGRNEQFF
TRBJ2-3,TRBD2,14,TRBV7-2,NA,TGTGCCAGCAGCCCAGCGGGAGGGTCTGGATCGCAGTATTTT,CASSPAGGSGSQYF
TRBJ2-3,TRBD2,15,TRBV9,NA,TGTGCCAGCAGCGCCAGGCGGGGGGGCCAAGATACGCAGTATTTT,CASSARRGGQDTQYF
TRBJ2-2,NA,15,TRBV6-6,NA,TGTGCCAGCTCAACGAGGGCTCGGAACACCGGGGAGCTGTTTTTT,CASSTRARNTGELFF
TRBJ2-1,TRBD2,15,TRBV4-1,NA,TGCGCCAGCAGCCACCCCGGGGCGGGAGCGGGCGAGCAGTTCTTC,CASSHPGAGAGEQFF
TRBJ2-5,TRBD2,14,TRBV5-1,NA,TGCGCCAGCAGCTTGATAGCGGGAGTGGAGACCCAGTACTTC,CASSLIAGVETQYF
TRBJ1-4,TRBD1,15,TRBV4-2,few,TGTGCCAGCAGCCAACCCGGGACAGGGAATGAAAAACTGTTTTTT,CASSQPGTGNEKLFF
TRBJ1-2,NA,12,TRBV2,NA,TGTGCCAGCAGTGACGACACCTATGGCTACACCTTC,CASSDDTYGYTF
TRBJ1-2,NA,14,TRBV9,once,TGTGCCAGCAGCGTAGAACCGACACCCTATGGCTACCCCTTC,CASSVEPTPYGYPF
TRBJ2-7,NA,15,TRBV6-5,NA,TGTGCCAGCAGTTACTCGGCCTTCCTTCCCTACGAGCAGTACTTC,CASSYSAFLPYEQYF